One and the same sample provided the 24 T cell receptor beta chains below, sequenced in a study of CD8+ T cells in alopecia areata (dated by TCRdb to the late 2010s). This specimen's time point label, interpreted: baseline before oral tofacitinib. The library was built by means of the immunoSEQ multiplex PCR assay. RNA was extracted from all samples and reverse transcribed into cDNA as template for TCR sequencing. TCRdb stores this immuneACCESS table with in-frame sequences only. Part of the clones is absent; in the studies checked, under half of the shortfall reflects unresolved V genes, and no reason is known for the rest. The sample data list about 180,000 clones, and more than 60% of these were observed just once. The top ten clonotypes cover 1.5% to 2% of the sample. The source was CD4+ T cells sorted from blood, collected at week 0. The origin of the receptors is a human donor with alopecia areata.

This clone was observed a handful of times. V gene TRBV6-5 combines with J gene TRBJ1-5, with unresolved D. CDR1 is MNHEY and CDR2 is SVGAGI in the germline V gene. The CDR3 extends over 14 amino acids. Trimming stripped 6 bases from V and 1 base from J, with 10 bases between. CDR3 DNA: TGTGCCAGCAGAGAAGGACTGAGCAATCAGCCCCAGCATTTT. Translating gives CASREGLSNQPQHF.

The V and J genes are TRBV29-1 and TRBJ2-7, with D possibly being TRBD1 (5 bases). Germline V gene lookup returns CDR1 SQVTM and CDR2 ANQGSEA. CDR3 size: 18 residues. The V gene lost 1 base and the J gene lost 2 bases, with 24 bases spanning the gap. As DNA, the CDR3 is TGCAGCGTTGAAGGTGAGATTGGTCAGGGAAGGTCAACCTACGAGCAGTACTTC. It translates to CSVEGEIGQGRSTYEQYF.

The chain links TRBV19 to TRBJ1-6, with a tentative D call TRBD1 (5 bases). CDR3 size: 13 residues. Germline CDR1 and CDR2: LNHDA and SQIVND (reference sequence). V lost 5 bases to trimming and J lost 8 bases, with 10 bases between them. CDR3 DNA sequence: TGTGCCAGTAGTGGGACCTCGGATTCACCCCTCCACTTT. Residues: CASSGTSDSPLHF.

The chain joins TRBV6-5 to TRBJ1-2; the D gene is possibly TRBD1 (5 bases). CDR3 length equals 14 residues. The germline V and J ends were trimmed by 2 bases and 7 bases, with 14 bases remaining between them. The germline V gene has CDR1 MNHEY and CDR2 SVGAGI. The chain's CDR3 is CASSYGAARGGYTF. DNA for the CDR3: TGTGCCAGCAGTTACGGGGCGGCGAGGGGTGGCTACACCTTC.

This clone was found a few times. The chain employs TRBV11-2 and TRBJ2-3; D possibly uses TRBD1 or TRBD2 (6 bases each). Germline V gives CDR1 SGHAT, CDR2 FQNNGV. The V and J ends lost 4 bases and 6 bases respectively, with 17 bases between them. The CDR3 extends over 15 amino acids. The CDR3 region has the DNA TGTGCCAGCAGCTCCTTGGGGGGCGAATCGGATACGCAGTATTTT. The encoded protein is CASSSLGGESDTQYF.

Here the CDR3 reads CAWSVRGANVLTF. As DNA, the CDR3 is TGTGCCTGGAGTGTACGTGGGGCCAACGTCCTGACTTTC. This chain links TRBV30 with TRBJ2-6; D gene ambiguous. V was pared by 0 bases and J by 3 bases, with 3 bases between. The germline V gene has CDR1 GTSNPN and CDR2 SVGIG (reference sequence). The CDR3 covers 13 residues.

The chain links TRBV5-1 to TRBJ2-6; TRBD1 agrees at 7 bases. Germline V gives CDR1 SGHRS, CDR2 YFSETQ. The length of the CDR3 is 16 residues. V lost 4 bases, J lost 0 bases, and 4 bases stayed unmatched. DNA of the CDR3: TGCGCCAGCAGCGGTACAGGGGACTCTGGGGCCAACGTCCTGACTTTC. As protein: CASSGTGDSGANVLTF.

The chain recombines TRBV12-5 with TRBJ1-2; no firm D call. The CDR3 is 13 residues long. V lost 1 base and J 8 bases, leaving 11 bases between the germline ends. Looked up from germline, CDR1 is LGHNT and CDR2 is FRNRAP. The CDR3 nucleotides read TGTGCTAGTGGTTTGGACATGTCGAGGGGCTACACCTTC. This codes for CASGLDMSRGYTF.

The chain employs TRBV19 and TRBJ1-2; no clear D gene. Looked up from germline, CDR1 is LNHDA and CDR2 is SQIVND (reference sequence). The CDR3 has 12 residues. Trimming stripped 9 bases from V and 2 bases from J, with 10 bases between. CDR3 in amino acids: CASGSENYGYTF. CDR3 bases: TGTGCCAGCGGGTCAGAGAACTATGGCTACACCTTC.

This sequence joins TRBV6-1 and TRBJ2-3; D uncertain. Trimming shortened V by 5 bases and J by 0 bases, and 12 bases separated the two germline ends. The CDR3 runs to 15 residues. The V gene's germline CDR1 is MNHNS and CDR2 SASEGT. The CDR3 loop is CASSLEATSTDTQYF. The DNA for the CDR3 is TGTGCCAGCAGTTTAGAGGCAACTAGCACAGATACGCAGTATTTT.

This chain links TRBV11-2 with TRBJ2-2, with D tentatively TRBD1 (5 bases). V shed 1 base and J shed 2 bases, with 8 bases lying between them. CDR3 size: 15 residues. Germline CDR1 and CDR2: SGHAT and FQNNGV. CDR3 sequence (DNA): TGTGCCAGCAGCTTAGGACAGTTTAACACCGGGGAGCTGTTTTTT. Protein: CASSLGQFNTGELFF.

This clone has only a few counts. This chain uses TRBV7-2 with TRBJ1-2; D unresolved. The CDR3 spans 13 residues. The germline V gene encodes CDR1 SGHTA and CDR2 FQGNSA. Deletions cut 5 bases from V and 5 bases from J, with 12 bases between. In DNA, the CDR3 is TGTGCCAGCAGCGTACAAAAGACATATGGCTACACCTTC. Encoded protein: CASSVQKTYGYTF.

The chain uses TRBV29-1 and TRBJ2-1; TRBD2 matches 7 bases. CDR3 length equals 13 residues. CDR1 and CDR2 (germline): SQVTM, ANQGSEA. J gave up 3 bases and V 8 bases, and 7 bases lay outside the gene matches. This CDR3 is CSSRRGNYNEQFF. CDR3 sequence (DNA): TGCAGCTCCCGGCGGGGGAACTACAATGAGCAGTTCTTC.

The chain is built from TRBV14 and TRBJ2-7; D unresolved. The CDR3 has 10 residues. Germline V gene lookup returns CDR1 SGHDN and CDR2 FVKESK. The V end lost 8 bases, the J end lost 6 bases, and 8 bases lay between the germline ends. CDR3 nucleotide sequence: TGTGCCAGCTATATCGCCGAGCAGTACTTC. Translating gives CASYIAEQYF.

The gene calls are TRBV7-8 and TRBJ1-6, with a possible D match to TRBD1 (6 bases). V lost 4 bases, J lost 10 bases, and 14 bases lay in between. Germline lookup yields CDR1 SGHVS and CDR2 FQNEAQ. The CDR3 has 14 amino acids. The CDR3 here is CASSSGGRASPLHF. The CDR3 DNA reads as TGTGCCAGCAGCTCCGGGGGGCGGGCCTCACCCCTCCACTTT.

V usage is TRBV19 and J usage is TRBJ1-6; maybe TRBD1 (6 bases). Trimming removed 3 bases from V and 5 bases from J, with 14 bases in between. Germline V gives CDR1 LNHDA, CDR2 SQIVND (reference sequence). This CDR3 comprises 16 residues. CDR3: CASSMATGTNNSPLHF. The CDR3 DNA reads TGTGCCAGTAGTATGGCGACAGGCACTAATAATTCACCCCTCCACTTT.

V usage is TRBV9 and J usage is TRBJ1-2; possible D gene TRBD1, 6 bases. Trimming cost V 10 bases and J 4 bases, with 17 bases left between them. CDR1 is SGDLS, CDR2 YYNGEE, per germline. The CDR3 has 13 residues. In DNA form, the CDR3 reads TGTGCCCGCATGGTACAGGGCATCTATGGCTACACCTTC. Translating it yields CARMVQGIYGYTF.

The V gene is TRBV7-2, the J gene TRBJ1-2; possible D gene TRBD1, 5 bases. The length of the CDR3 is 13 residues. The germline V gene encodes CDR1 SGHTA and CDR2 FQGNSA. V was shortened by 5 bases and J by 4 bases, with 11 bases between the two germline ends. The CDR3 spells CASSPPRGYGYTF. CDR3 nucleotide sequence: TGTGCCAGCAGCCCGCCGAGGGGCTATGGCTACACCTTC.

Of note for this clone: The missing conserved phenylalanine or tryptophan at the end of this CDR3 makes a read error likely. The limits of the CDR3 on the DNA are not certain, so only TCRdb's listed CDR3 is given. The chain uses TRBV23-1 and TRBJ1-1; the table's D call, TRBD1, was not checked against the DNA. TRBV23-1 qualifies as an ORF whose function is uncertain. The CDR3 spans 8 residues, counting both ends. CDR3 sequence: CAKTGQGI.

The chain has TRBV5-5 and TRBJ1-5; D remains ambiguous. Between the trimmed V and J ends, which lost 1 base and 3 bases, there was a span of 5 bases. The CDR3 totals 13 residues. Per the germline V gene, CDR1 is SGHKS and CDR2 is YYEKEE (reference sequence). CDR3 region: CASSLNPNQPQHF. CDR3 coding DNA: TGTGCCAGCAGCTTGAATCCCAATCAGCCCCAGCATTTT.

CDR3 in amino acids: CAWSGYNTEAFF. CDR3 bases: TGTGCCTGGAGTGGATATAACACTGAAGCTTTCTTT. The rearrangement uses TRBV30 and TRBJ1-1, with unresolved D. This CDR3 has 12 amino acids. Germline V lookup: CDR1 GTSNPN, CDR2 SVGIG (reference sequence). Trimming shortened V by 1 base and J by 2 bases, and 5 bases separated the two germline ends.

The chain recombines TRBV29-1 with TRBJ2-1, with TRBD2 identical over 10 bases. The V segment lost 7 bases and the J segment 1 base; nucleotides outside the gene matches: 4. Germline lookup yields CDR1 SQVTM and CDR2 ANQGSEA. This CDR3 is 14 amino acids long. The CDR3 DNA reads as TGCAGCGGTTCGGGACTAGCGTCCTACAATGAGCAGTTCTTC. It is translated as CSGSGLASYNEQFF.

The chain joins TRBV12-2 to TRBJ2-7; the table calls TRBD1, which could not be checked here. TRBV12-2 is marked as a pseudogene. This CDR3 has 13 residues. CDR3 amino acids: CASRYRQGGEQYF. The DNA of the CDR3 is TGTGCAAGTCGCTATCGACAGGGCGGCGAGCAGTACTTC.

This clone was observed a few times. V and J are TRBV7-2 and TRBJ2-7; TRBD1 matches at 9 bases. The CDR3 is 14 residues long. CDR1 is SGHTA, CDR2 FQGNSA, per germline. With V trimmed by 4 bases and J by 2 bases, 3 bases remained unmatched. CDR3 in amino acids: CASSSGTGTYEQYF. CDR3 DNA: TGTGCCAGCAGCTCAGGGACAGGGACCTACGAGCAGTACTTC.